This is a list of T cell receptor beta chains from one sample in a study of blood T cell repertoires in COVID-19. Generated by immunoSEQ multiplex PCR, the TCRdb table keeps only in-frame clones and is missing some. The table shows some 240,000 clones, with over 70% occurring only once. The sample consisted of PBMCs or T cells enriched from blood (not recorded which). These receptors came from a woman between 40 and 50 years old who had been exposed to COVID-19. CDR3s include the opening cysteine and the closing phenylalanine or tryptophan. The D gene is left open where the match is weak. Not all rows give a size; the values are once, few, many and, for expanded clones, a class.

abundance	d_gene	len	j_gene	v_gene	CDR3aa	CDR3nt
NA	NA	13	TRBJ1-2	TRBV28	CASSPNPNYGYTF	TGTGCCAGCAGTCCCAATCCCAACTATGGCTACACCTTC
NA	NA	14	TRBJ2-3	TRBV7-9	CASRLTVSTDTQYF	TGTGCCAGCAGACTGACAGTGAGCACAGATACGCAGTATTTT
NA	NA	14	TRBJ1-2	TRBV5-1	CASSLGPDFYGYTF	TGTGCCAGCAGCTTGGGGCCTGATTTTTATGGCTACACCTTC
NA	NA	18	TRBJ2-6	TRBV24-1	CATSDTRGSPSGANVLTF	TGTGCCACCAGTGATACCCGAGGGTCCCCCTCTGGGGCCAACGTCCTGACTTTC
once	TRBD2	14	TRBJ2-2	TRBV2	CASTRGVDTGELFF	TGTGCCAGCACCCGGGGGGTAGACACCGGGGAGCTGTTTTTT
NA	TRBD1	16	TRBJ2-3	TRBV5-1	CASSLAGTGYTDTQYF	TGCGCCAGCAGCTTGGCGGGGACAGGGTACACAGATACGCAGTATTTT
NA	TRBD2	17	TRBJ2-3	TRBV4-2	CASSQDRGLAGEDTQYF	TGTGCCAGCAGCCAAGACAGAGGTCTCGCGGGAGAAGATACGCAGTATTTT
NA	TRBD1	14	TRBJ1-1	TRBV7-9	CASSRGQGNTEAFF	TGTGCCAGCAGCCGGGGACAGGGGAACACTGAAGCTTTCTTT
NA	NA	15	TRBJ1-1	TRBV3-1/TRBV3-2	CASSDLLRVTAEAFF	TGTGCCAGCAGCGACTTATTGAGGGTTACGGCTGAAGCTTTCTTT
NA	TRBD2	17	TRBJ2-1	TRBV28	CASTDPAGRSSYNEQFF	TGTGCCAGCACCGACCCAGCGGGACGAAGCTCCTACAATGAGCAGTTCTTC
NA	NA	17	TRBJ1-4	TRBV7-9	CASSRTRPSAENEKLFF	TGTGCCAGCAGCCGAACCCGTCCCTCCGCGGAGAATGAAAAACTGTTTTTT
NA	TRBD1	13	TRBJ2-1	TRBV27	CASKPGGRNEQFF	TGTGCCAGCAAACCAGGGGGCAGAAATGAGCAGTTCTTC
NA	TRBD1	16	TRBJ2-1	TRBV5-6	CASSPVDRGLGNEQFF	TGTGCCAGCAGCCCTGTCGACAGGGGGCTGGGTAATGAGCAGTTCTTC
NA	TRBD1	16	TRBJ2-3	TRBV5-4	CASSTDRRRTTDTQYF	TGTGCCAGCAGCACGGACAGGCGGAGGACCACAGATACGCAGTATTTT
NA	TRBD1	15	TRBJ1-6	TRBV3-1/TRBV3-2	CASSPGTGDNSPLHF	TGTGCCAGCAGCCCCGGGACAGGGGATAATTCACCCCTCCACTTT
once	NA	16	TRBJ1-6	TRBV30	CAWSRTGGRDNSPLHF	TGTGCCTGGAGTCGTACGGGGGGGCGAGACAATTCACCCCTCCACTTT
NA	TRBD2	16	TRBJ2-1	TRBV7-6	CASSPSVSGRHNEQFF	TGTGCCAGCAGCCCGTCGGTGAGCGGGAGGCACAATGAGCAGTTCTTC
NA	NA	14	TRBJ1-6	TRBV6-5	CASSTDRNNSPLHF	TGTGCCAGCAGCACCGACAGGAATAATTCACCCCTCCACTTT
NA	TRBD1	14	TRBJ1-2	TRBV6-5	CASSLGQGAYGYTF	TGTGCCAGCAGCCTGGGACAGGGGGCGTATGGCTACACCTTC
NA	NA	16	TRBJ2-1	TRBV5-1	CASSLVLAKNYNEQFF	TGTGCCAGCAGCTTGGTGCTAGCCAAGAACTACAATGAGCAGTTCTTC
once	TRBD1	16	TRBJ1-2	TRBV7-2	CASAGGLGSLDDGYTF	TGTGCCAGCGCAGGGGGCTTGGGCTCTTTAGATGATGGCTACACCTTC
once	NA	12	TRBJ1-2	TRBV5-6	CASSPGQYGYTF	TGTGCCAGCAGCCCCGGACAGTACGGCTACACCTTC
NA	NA	15	TRBJ2-2	TRBV7-9	CASTRGQPNTGELFF	TGTGCCAGCACCCGAGGCCAGCCGAACACCGGGGAGCTGTTTTTT
NA	TRBD1	13	TRBJ1-5	TRBV30	CAWAGDRNQPQHF	TGTGCCTGGGCGGGGGACAGAAATCAGCCCCAGCATTTT
NA	NA	15	TRBJ2-2	TRBV6-5	CASSYSVQNAGELFF	TGTGCCAGCAGTTACTCAGTACAAAACGCCGGGGAGCTGTTTTTT
once	NA	12	TRBJ2-5	TRBV7-9	CASSKQWETQYF	TGTGCCAGCAGCAAACAGTGGGAGACCCAGTACTTC
once	TRBD1	15	TRBJ2-7	TRBV5-5	CASSLMRGPSYEQYF	TGTGCCAGCAGCTTGATGAGGGGGCCCTCCTACGAGCAGTACTTC
NA	NA	13	TRBJ2-1	TRBV3-1/TRBV3-2	CASSQVLRDEQFF	TGTGCCAGCAGCCAAGTTCTCCGGGATGAGCAGTTCTTC
NA	NA	16	TRBJ1-3	TRBV13	CASSWYSSYSGNTIYF	TGTGCCAGCAGTTGGTACTCATCGTACTCTGGAAACACCATATATTTT
few	NA	14	TRBJ1-2	TRBV7-8	CASSLGGQLDGYTF	TGTGCCAGCAGCTTGGGGGGGCAGCTAGATGGCTACACCTTC
NA	NA	13	TRBJ1-1	TRBV19	CASSSQGTTEAFF	TGTGCCAGTAGTTCCCAGGGGACCACTGAAGCTTTCTTT
NA	NA	16	TRBJ1-1	TRBV4-1	CASSQAVGRENTEAFF	TGCGCCAGCAGCCAAGCTGTTGGCAGGGAGAACACTGAAGCTTTCTTT
NA	TRBD1	18	TRBJ2-1	TRBV7-8	CAISYRDRGSGPYNEQFF	TGTGCCATTTCGTACCGGGACAGGGGGTCTGGCCCCTACAATGAGCAGTTCTTC
NA	NA	17	TRBJ2-5	TRBV7-7	CASSLGRSSLLQETQYF	TGTGCTAGCAGCTTAGGGAGGTCTAGCCTACTACAAGAGACCCAGTACTTC
NA	NA	16	TRBJ2-2	TRBV6-5	CASSWLTRGNTGELFF	TGTGCCAGCAGTTGGTTGACAAGGGGAAACACCGGGGAGCTGTTTTTT
NA	TRBD1	15	TRBJ1-2	TRBV5-4	CASSLFTGQNYGYTF	TGTGCCAGCAGCTTATTTACGGGACAGAACTATGGCTACACCTTC
NA	TRBD2	16	TRBJ2-7	TRBV11-2	CASSLDGPGGSYEQYF	TGTGCCAGCAGCTTAGATGGCCCGGGGGGATCCTACGAGCAGTACTTC
NA	TRBD1	14	TRBJ2-5	TRBV18	CASSSDRGGETQYF	TGTGCCAGCTCATCTGACAGGGGTGGAGAGACCCAGTACTTC
NA	TRBD1	14	TRBJ1-1	TRBV7-2	CASSLDRVNTEAFF	TGTGCCAGCAGCTTGGACAGGGTGAACACTGAAGCTTTCTTT
NA	TRBD2	17	TRBJ2-5	TRBV7-2	CASSPGLAGVTQETQYF	TGTGCCAGCAGCCCGGGACTAGCGGGAGTAACGCAAGAGACCCAGTACTTC
NA	NA	14	TRBJ1-1	TRBV11-3	CASSFTGINTEAFF	TGTGCCAGCAGCTTTACCGGGATAAACACTGAAGCTTTCTTT
NA	NA	15	TRBJ2-5	TRBV2	CASTVIRGAAETQYF	TGTGCCAGCACCGTCATCCGGGGGGCTGCAGAGACCCAGTACTTC
NA	TRBD1	20	TRBJ1-2	TRBV2	CASSEVWGQGIEQTNYGYTF	TGTGCCAGCAGTGAAGTTTGGGGACAGGGGATTGAGCAGACTAACTATGGCTACACCTTC
once	TRBD2	16	TRBJ2-5	TRBV15	CATSRALGGYQETQYF	TGTGCCACCAGCAGAGCCCTCGGGGGGTACCAAGAGACCCAGTACTTC
NA	TRBD2	13	TRBJ2-1	TRBV9	CASSPTSRNEQFF	TGTGCCAGCAGCCCGACTAGCCGCAATGAGCAGTTCTTC
NA	NA	14	TRBJ1-2	TRBV7-9	CASTPLSPNYGYTF	TGTGCCAGCACCCCCTTAAGCCCTAACTATGGCTACACCTTC
once	TRBD1	15	TRBJ2-1	TRBV7-2	CASSSLGTATIGQFF	TGTGCCAGCAGCTCCCTAGGGACAGCTACAATCGGGCAGTTCTTC
NA	TRBD1	15	TRBJ1-2	TRBV6-5	CASSLTQGTVGGYTF	TGTGCCAGCAGTTTAACCCAAGGGACAGTTGGTGGCTACACCTTC
NA	NA	16	TRBJ1-1	TRBV29-1	CSVGGGGCIRNTEAFF	TGCAGCGTTGGTGGGGGAGGGTGCATTCGGAACACTGAAGCTTTCTTT
NA	TRBD1	16	TRBJ1-5	TRBV27	CASSLVGQGAGQPQHF	TGTGCCAGCAGTTTAGTGGGACAGGGGGCCGGCCAGCCCCAGCATTTT
few	NA	14	TRBJ2-2	TRBV29-1	CSTGDGGPNGELFF	TGCAGCACTGGTGACGGGGGGCCTAACGGGGAGCTGTTTTTT
NA	NA	11	TRBJ2-1	TRBV18	CASSTGDEQFF	TGTGCCAGCTCAACGGGTGATGAGCAGTTCTTC
NA	NA	14	TRBJ1-4	TRBV19	CASTDMTNNAKLFF	TGTGCCAGTACCGATATGACAAATAACGCAAAACTGTTTTTT